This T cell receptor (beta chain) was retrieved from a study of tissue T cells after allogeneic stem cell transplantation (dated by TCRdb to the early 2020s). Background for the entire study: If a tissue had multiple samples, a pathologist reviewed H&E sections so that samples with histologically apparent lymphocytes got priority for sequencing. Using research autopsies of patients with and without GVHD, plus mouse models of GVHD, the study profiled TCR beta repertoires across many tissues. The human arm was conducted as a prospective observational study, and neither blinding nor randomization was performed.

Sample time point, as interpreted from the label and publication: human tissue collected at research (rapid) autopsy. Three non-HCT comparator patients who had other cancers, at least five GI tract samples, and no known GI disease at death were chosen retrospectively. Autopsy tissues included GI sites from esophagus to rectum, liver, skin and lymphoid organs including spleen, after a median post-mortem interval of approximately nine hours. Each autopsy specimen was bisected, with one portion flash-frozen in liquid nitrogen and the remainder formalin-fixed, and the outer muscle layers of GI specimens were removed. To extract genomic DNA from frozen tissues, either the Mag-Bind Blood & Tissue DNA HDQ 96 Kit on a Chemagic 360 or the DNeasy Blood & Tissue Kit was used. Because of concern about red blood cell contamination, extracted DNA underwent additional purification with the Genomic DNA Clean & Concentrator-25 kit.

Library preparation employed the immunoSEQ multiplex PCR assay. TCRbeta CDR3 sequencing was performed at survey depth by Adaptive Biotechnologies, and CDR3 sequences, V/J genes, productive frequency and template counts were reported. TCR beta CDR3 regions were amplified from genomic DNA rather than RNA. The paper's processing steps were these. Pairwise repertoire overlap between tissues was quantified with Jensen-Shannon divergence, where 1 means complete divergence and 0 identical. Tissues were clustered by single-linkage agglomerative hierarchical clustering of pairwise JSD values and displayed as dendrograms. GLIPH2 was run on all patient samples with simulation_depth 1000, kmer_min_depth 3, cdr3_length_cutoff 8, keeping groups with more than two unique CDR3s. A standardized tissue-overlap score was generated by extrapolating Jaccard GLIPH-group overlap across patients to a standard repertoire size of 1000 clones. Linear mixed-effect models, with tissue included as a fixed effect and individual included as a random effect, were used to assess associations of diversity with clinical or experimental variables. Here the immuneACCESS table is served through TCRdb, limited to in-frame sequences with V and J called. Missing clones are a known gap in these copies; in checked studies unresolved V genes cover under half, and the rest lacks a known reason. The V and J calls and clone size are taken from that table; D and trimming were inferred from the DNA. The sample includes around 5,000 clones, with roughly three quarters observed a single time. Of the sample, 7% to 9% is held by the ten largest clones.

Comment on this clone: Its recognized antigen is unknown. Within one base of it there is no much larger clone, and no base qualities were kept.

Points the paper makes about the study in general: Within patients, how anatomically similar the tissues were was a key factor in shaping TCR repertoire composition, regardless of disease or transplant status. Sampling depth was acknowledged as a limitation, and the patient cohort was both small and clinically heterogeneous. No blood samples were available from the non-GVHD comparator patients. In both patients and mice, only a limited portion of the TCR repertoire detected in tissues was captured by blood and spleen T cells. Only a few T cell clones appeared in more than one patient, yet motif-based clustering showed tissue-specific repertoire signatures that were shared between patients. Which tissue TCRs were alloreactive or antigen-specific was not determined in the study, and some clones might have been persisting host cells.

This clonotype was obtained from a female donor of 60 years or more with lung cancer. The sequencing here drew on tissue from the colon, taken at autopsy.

Here is the DNA: TGTGCCACAGGCCAAGGCCTAGTGGGCACTGAAGCTTTCTTT. Its translation reads: CATGQGLVGTEAFF. The chain links TRBV6-5 with TRBJ1-1; the D gene cannot be named for sure. The CDR3, from cysteine to phenylalanine, totals 14 residues. Solely the CDR3 DNA is kept, with 42 bases framed from the first base. Trimming at the junction amounts to 10 bases on V and 4 bases on J, and the germline ends lie 19 bases apart. Sequences MNHEY (CDR1) and SVGAGI (CDR2) are obtained from the germline V gene.